This T cell receptor beta chain appears in the sequencing data of a study of shared clonotypes between healthy human individuals (dated by TCRdb to 2020 to 2021). Regarding the study in general: A few men and two women, aged 18 to 49 years, made up the cohort. For each donor, CD4 naive and CD4 memory were each run on three plates, CD8 naive on two plates, and CD8 memory on one plate. The study deeply sequenced blood TCR repertoires of several healthy adults to estimate repertoire size and the extent of clonotype sharing between individuals. To increase sequencing depth and limit assay-specific biases, TCR repertoire library preparation and sequencing were carried out by different laboratories using diverse techniques. Between about 0.94 and 10 billion PBMCs per donor were obtained by leukapheresis.

Donors were healthy HIV-negative adults with no recently reported acute infections or vaccinations. Only Caucasian adults living in Nashville, Tennessee, USA were represented among the donors. Magnetic negative selection was used to enrich CD4+ T cells, after which naive cells were positively selected on CD45RA and the negative fraction became the memory subset. Blood was obtained by leukapheresis, after which PBMCs were separated by Ficoll-Histopaque density gradient centrifugation and cryopreserved in liquid nitrogen vapor phase. Purity and quantity of every magnetically sorted T cell population were checked by analytical flow cytometry. Genomic DNA was isolated from each sorted fraction and quantified by UV absorbance on a Nanodrop 2000c. Regarding this clone: Its cognate antigen has yet to be identified. The germline gene is not matched at one end of the junction; a read error may be the cause.

Study-wide findings and limitations: The genetic and exposure-history diversity represented was limited by the small number of donors. About 5% of naive CD4, 3.5% of naive CD8, 2% to 2.5% of memory CD4, and around 0.4% of memory CD8 clonotypes were shared across several donors. Estimated clonotype richness was generally larger for naive than for memory subsets. Rarefaction of sorted-subset datasets indicated incomplete sequencing despite the large sequencing depth. Based on pairwise subsampling, the degree of clonotype sharing among donors was expected to be affected by sequencing depth. Sampling was restricted to blood, and TCR repertoires in tissues likely differ from the TCR repertoires found in blood. Compared with non-shared clonotypes, the clonotypes found in all four sorted-subset donors had higher generation probabilities.

Using the deep immunoSEQ assay, multiplex PCR amplified TCR CDR3 regions from genomic DNA. Extracted genomic DNA from each cell subset was spread evenly across all wells of several immunoSEQ 96-well plates, with each plate serving as a replicate. For sorted subsets, approximately 210 ng genomic DNA, equal to about 30,000 T cell genomes, was loaded into each replicate PCR. Purified libraries were quantified with a Qubit 3.0 fluorometer, sized on a Bioanalyzer 2100, and re-quantified with the KAPA Library Quantification kit. Every immunoSEQ 96-well plate was sequenced on a dedicated single-read 150-cycle Illumina NextSeq 550 flow cell. In the paper's pipeline: The immunoSEQ output contained only junctional sequences without quality scores, so filtering could not match that applied to full-length reads. To assign V/J genes and CDR3, sequences were annotated against IMGT germline references using PyIR, a Python wrapper for IgBLAST v1.9. Reads were removed for weak V/J assignments (E-value above 1e-6), missing CDR3, stop codons, out-of-frame junctions, or ambiguous translated residues. V3J clonotypes were defined by identical inferred V gene, J gene, and CDR3 amino acid sequence. The percentage overlap between two repertoires was calculated by dividing the number of shared unique clonotypes by the size of the smaller repertoire. RTK rarefaction, the Chao1 estimator, and Recon v2.1 estimates of unobserved clonotypes were used to assess repertoire richness. OLGA was used to compute generation probabilities for all TCRbeta clonotypes that the gDNA method yielded from a handful of donors. The clones in this table, taken by TCRdb from immuneACCESS, are in-frame only. Not every clone is retained; where verified, under half of the shortfall comes from an unresolved V gene, and the cause of the rest is unknown. V, J and clone size are taken as reported in that table, and D and trimming were inferred from the DNA itself. This sample lists some 1,600,000 clones; about 98% were detected once. Of the sample, about 0.42% falls within the top ten clones.

The clonotype was recovered from a man aged 25 to 40 in good health. The material sequenced was naive CD4+ T cells sorted from blood. Interpreted using the paper, the cell subset or site label stands for: CD45RA+ positively selected.

The DNA reads TGTACCAGCGGGTTCTCCTACAATGAGCAGTTCTTC. Its protein is CTSGFSYNEQFF. The chain joins TRBV28 to TRBJ2-1; possibly the D gene is TRBD2, per 6 matching bases. The CDR3 covers 12 residues, taking in both the cysteine and the phenylalanine. Just CDR3 DNA is preserved here, 36 bases in frame from base 1. As encoded in the germline V gene, CDR1 is MDHEN while CDR2 is SYDVKM.